This T cell receptor beta chain appears in the sequencing data of a study of monozygotic twins with cystic fibrosis. The repertoire was sequenced with immunoSEQ multiplex PCR; TCRdb's copy has only in-frame clones and lacks some. The table has just over 14,000 clones, 80% to 90% seen once. The CDR3 runs 12 residues. Trimming pared 4 bases from V and 5 bases from J, leaving 8 bases between. Germline V gene sequence: CDR1 SNHLY, CDR2 FYNNEI. Sequencing was carried out using blood. The V gene is TRBV2, the J gene TRBJ2-5; tentatively, D is TRBD1 or TRBD2 (5 bases each). This receptor was obtained from a boy aged 5-17 years with cystic fibrosis. For the CDR3, the DNA is TGTGCCAGCAGTGTAGAGGGGGAGACCCAGTACTTC. Translating gives CASSVEGETQYF.